This entry lists 12 T cell receptor beta chains sequenced from one sample in a study of CD8 T cells in Susac syndrome. With random hexamers, roughly 0.45 to 1 ug RNA was reverse transcribed. TCRdb redid the calling of the immunoSEQ multiplex PCR reads with MiXCR, one entry per CDR3 protein. The sample holds 150,000 to 200,000 distinct CDR3 sequences, over 85% seen once. The material sequenced was CD4+ T cells from PBMCs. The receptors were gathered from a human donor in good health.

CDR3 amino acids: CSVTVSNEKLFF. The CDR3 DNA is TGCAGCGTGACAGTATCTAATGAAAAACTGTTTTTT. The chain couples TRBV29-1 to TRBJ1-4, with D perhaps TRBD1 (5 bases). This CDR3 has 12 amino acids. V gave up 6 bases and J gave up 3 bases, with 8 bases separating them. Germline lookup yields CDR1 SQVTM and CDR2 ANQGSEA. The variable domain in full, with the rest retrieved from reference TRBV29-1 and TRBJ1-4, is SAVISQKPSRDICQRGTSLTIQCQVDSQVTMMFWYRQQPGQSLTLIATANQGSEATYESGFVIDKFPISRPNLTFSTLTVSNMSPEDSSIYLCSVTVSNEKLFFGSGTQLSVL.

The chain combines TRBV11-1 with TRBJ2-2; no firm D call. V gave up 0 bases and J gave up 8 bases, with 13 bases separating them. The CDR3 sequence is 15 residues long. From germline, CDR1 is SGHAT and CDR2 FQDESV (reference sequence). CDR3 DNA sequence: TGTGCCAGCAGCTTAGCCCGGACCACCGCGGGGGAGCTGTTTTTT. Residues: CASSLARTTAGELFF.

The gene calls are TRBV6-6 and TRBJ1-2; 9 bases align to TRBD1. Germline V lookup: CDR1 MNHNY, CDR2 SVGAGI (reference sequence). The CDR3 is made up of 15 amino acids. V shed 2 bases, J shed 8 bases, and the junction held 9 bases outside the gene matches. DNA of the CDR3: TGTGCCAGCAGTTACCCGACAGGGGGGACGTCGGGCTACACCTTC. It codes for CASSYPTGGTSGYTF.

The chain links TRBV7-9 to TRBJ1-1; TRBD1 matches at 12 bases. This CDR3 is built from 14 residues. V was clipped by 3 bases and J by 9 bases; unmatched bases: 5. Per the germline V gene, CDR1 is SEHNR and CDR2 is FQNEAQ (reference sequence). In DNA form, the CDR3 reads TGTGCCAGCAGCTTGGGGACAGGGGGCGAGAAAGCTTTCTTT. Translation gives CASSLGTGGEKAFF.

This clonotype showed up just a few times. The chain combines TRBV18 with TRBJ1-1; no clear D. This CDR3 region has 13 residues. Germline CDR1 KGHSH, CDR2 LQKENI. Between the trimmed V and J ends, which lost 3 bases and 1 base, there was a span of 6 bases. The CDR3: CASSPAGNTEAFF. CDR3 nucleotides: TGTGCCAGCTCACCTGCGGGGAACACTGAAGCTTTCTTT.

The V call is TRBV28, the J call TRBJ2-6; no clear D gene. From germline, CDR1 is MDHEN and CDR2 SYDVKM. V lost 3 bases and J 4 bases, leaving 4 bases between the germline ends. CDR3 length: 13 amino acids. The CDR3 sequence is CASSFAGANVLTF. In DNA form, the CDR3 reads TGTGCCAGCAGTTTTGCCGGGGCCAACGTCCTGACTTTC. Variable domain in full (rest from reference TRBV28 and TRBJ2-6): DVKVTQSSRYLVKRTGEKVFLECVQDMDHENMFWYRQDPGLGLRLIYFSYDVKMKEKGDIPEGYSVSREKKERFSLILESASTNQTSMYLCASSFAGANVLTFGAGSRLTVL.

The chain links TRBV11-2 to TRBJ2-3, with TRBD2 matching over 9 bases. This CDR3 region has 16 residues. The junction had 7 bases not matched to a gene; V was cut back by 2 bases and J by 4 bases. From germline, CDR1 is SGHAT and CDR2 FQNNGV. CDR3 loop: CASSLIFGGGADTQYF. CDR3 DNA: TGTGCCAGCAGCTTAATCTTCGGCGGGGGGGCAGATACGCAGTATTTT.

The chain couples TRBV4-2 to TRBJ1-5, with 7 bases aligning to TRBD1. V dropped 0 bases and J dropped 9; count of bases not matched to a gene: 8. Germline CDR1 is LGHNA and CDR2 is YNFKEQ. The CDR3 loop spans 15 amino acids. CDR3: CASSQDTGDSRPQHF. The CDR3 DNA sequence: TGTGCCAGCAGCCAAGATACAGGGGACTCCCGGCCCCAGCATTTT.

This clonotype has just a few counts. The V call is TRBV28, the J call TRBJ2-5, with 7 bases that match TRBD1. V dropped 2 bases and J dropped 5; count of bases not matched to a gene: 2. The germline V gene has CDR1 MDHEN and CDR2 SYDVKM. This CDR3 comprises 13 residues. CDR3 coding DNA: TGTGCCAGCAGTTTAAGGGGGCGCGAGACCCAGTACTTC. Translation gives CASSLRGRETQYF.

The chain employs TRBV29-1 and TRBJ1-1; a weak D match, TRBD1 (5 bases). Germline V CDR1 and CDR2: SQVTM, ANQGSEA. V gave up 4 bases and J gave up 1 base, with 7 bases separating them. CDR3 size: 12 residues. The CDR3 protein is CSVAQGNTEAFF. CDR3 bases: TGCAGCGTTGCCCAGGGGAACACTGAAGCTTTCTTT.

The chain couples TRBV28 to TRBJ1-1, with D possibly TRBD1 on 6 matching bases. The V end lost 7 bases, the J end lost 0 bases, and 12 bases lay between the germline ends. Germline V CDR1 and CDR2: MDHEN, SYDVKM. The CDR3 is 14 residues long. The CDR3 is CASNSQGLNTEAFF. The CDR3 DNA sequence: TGTGCCAGCAACTCACAGGGCTTGAACACTGAAGCTTTCTTT.

This clonotype has only one observation. V usage is TRBV30 and J usage is TRBJ1-2; 7 nucleotides match TRBD1. Trimming took 3 bases from V and 4 from J; bases not matched to a gene: 5. CDR3 length: 13 amino acids. The germline V gene has CDR1 GTSNPN and CDR2 SVGIG (reference sequence). DNA of the CDR3: TGTGCCTGGAGCCGGGACAGTATCTATGGCTACACCTTC. Translated, it gives CAWSRDSIYGYTF.